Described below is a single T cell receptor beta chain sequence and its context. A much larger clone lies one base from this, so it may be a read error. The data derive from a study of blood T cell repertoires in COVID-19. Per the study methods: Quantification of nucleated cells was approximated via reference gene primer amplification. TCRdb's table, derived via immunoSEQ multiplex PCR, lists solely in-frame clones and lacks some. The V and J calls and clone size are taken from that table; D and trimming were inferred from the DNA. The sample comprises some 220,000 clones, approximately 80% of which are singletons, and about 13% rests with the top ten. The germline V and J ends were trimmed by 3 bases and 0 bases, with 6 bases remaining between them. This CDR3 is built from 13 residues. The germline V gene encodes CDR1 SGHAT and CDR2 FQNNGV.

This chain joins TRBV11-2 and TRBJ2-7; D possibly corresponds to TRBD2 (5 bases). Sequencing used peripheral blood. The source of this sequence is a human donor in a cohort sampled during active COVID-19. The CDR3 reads CASSFGDSYEQYF. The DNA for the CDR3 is TGTGCCAGCAGCTTCGGGGACTCCTACGAGCAGTACTTC.